This TCR beta chain was obtained from a study of metastatic and nonmetastatic thyroid tumors. Regarding the study as a whole: Compared with benign nodules, malignant thyroid tumors were reported to have significantly higher TCR beta diversity in both blood and tumor.

This clone was seen repeatedly, ten times or more. The antigen is not known. This CDR3 region has 13 residues. Germline V gene data show CDR1 as SGHAT and CDR2 as FQNNGV. Between the trimmed V and J ends, which lost 2 bases and 0 bases, there was a span of 3 bases. Authors' data handling: Construction of a distant-metastasis classifier for papillary thyroid cancer relied on CDR3 differences across clinicopathological groups. TCRdb reprocessed the PCR reads using MiXCR. TCRdb assigned the V and J calls; the authors' analysis was not used. The sample has more than 10,000 clones; approximately 26% are singletons. Ahead of thyroid surgery, no patient had received treatment of any kind.

This chain joins TRBV11-2 and TRBJ2-3; D remains unclear. Sequencing was carried out using tumor tissue. This clonotype was sampled from a female donor with papillary thyroid cancer or a benign thyroid nodule (not recorded which). Some clones in this sample may be carry-over from other donors' samples. CDR3 amino acids: CASSLPSTDTQYF. The CDR3 region has the DNA TGTGCCAGCAGCTTACCGAGCACAGATACGCAGTATTTT.